This TCR beta chain was documented in a study of blood T cell repertoires in COVID-19. Participant-reported clinical history was the basis for cohort assignment. Donors in Cohort 3 counted as recovered after two negative PCRs, clearance, or symptom resolution. TCRdb's table, derived via immunoSEQ multiplex PCR, lists solely in-frame clones and lacks some. The repertoire holds fewer than 350,000 clones, with around 85% as singletons. With V trimmed by 6 bases and J by 5 bases, 9 bases remained unmatched. Germline CDR1 and CDR2: MNHEY and SVGAGI. CDR3 size: 14 residues. The rearrangement joins TRBV6-5 to TRBJ1-2; TRBD1 matches at 7 bases. The receptor was derived from a man aged 25-40 years who had recovered from COVID-19. The sample taken for sequencing was PBMCs or T cells enriched from blood (not recorded which). CDR3 amino acids: CASSDRAINYGYTF. For the CDR3, the DNA is TGTGCCAGCAGCGACAGGGCGATAAATTATGGCTACACCTTC.